This is a list of T cell receptor beta chains from one sample in a study of human T cells and chemical hapten exposure. One entry per CDR3 protein, called by TCRdb with MiXCR from the RACE reads. The top ten hold about 2% of the sample, which has roughly 120,000 distinct CDR3 sequences, approximately 9% seen once. Source material: whole blood. The receptors here all came from a male donor in good health. Some clones in this sample may be carry-over from other donors' samples. Each CDR3 is given with its conserved first and last residue. The D gene is left open where the match is weak. The size field is filled for only some rows; it gives once, few, many or a size class.

J	D	V	size	CDR3	DNA
TRBJ2-2	TRBD2	TRBV12-3/TRBV12-4	-	CASSFTSGGNGELFF	TGTGCCAGCAGTTTTACTAGCGGGGGAAACGGGGAGCTGTTTTTT
TRBJ2-7	-	TRBV20-1	many	CSARGRSGGAGDEQYF	TGCAGTGCTAGAGGCCGTTCAGGGGGCGCGGGAGACGAGCAGTACTTC
TRBJ1-1	-	TRBV3-1	many	CASSLQGTEAFF	TGTGCCAGCAGCTTACAGGGCACTGAAGCTTTCTTT
TRBJ2-4	-	TRBV5-1	many	CASRPEQGHKNIQYF	TGCGCCAGCAGACCAGAACAGGGTCACAAAAACATTCAGTACTTC
TRBJ2-7	TRBD1	TRBV12-3/TRBV12-4	many	CASRETGGPREQYF	TGTGCCAGCAGGGAGACAGGGGGCCCTCGGGAGCAGTACTTC
TRBJ2-7	-	TRBV7-9	-	CASSSPQGREQYF	TGTGCCAGCAGCTCTCCACAGGGTAGAGAGCAGTACTTC
TRBJ2-5	TRBD1	TRBV7-8	many	CASSPHRGVLETQYF	TGTGCCAGCAGCCCCCACAGGGGGGTTTTGGAGACCCAGTACTTC
TRBJ2-7	-	TRBV4-3	few	CASSQDRGTGMYEQYF	TGCGCCAGCAGCCAAGATCGTGGTACAGGAATGTACGAGCAGTACTTC
TRBJ1-1	TRBD1	TRBV7-9	few	CASSLPTGVSTEAFF	TGTGCCAGCAGCTTACCGACAGGGGTGAGCACTGAAGCTTTCTTT
TRBJ1-4	-	TRBV5-1	many	CASSLSGFREKLFF	TGCGCCAGCAGCTTGAGTGGGTTCCGGGAAAAACTGTTTTTT
TRBJ1-4	-	TRBV7-9	once	CASSFSPTEGTEKLFF	TGTGCCAGCAGCTTCAGCCCGACGGAGGGAACAGAAAAACTGTTTTTT
TRBJ1-4	-	TRBV7-2	many	CASSRTWGDEKLFF	TGTGCCAGCAGCCGGACATGGGGGGATGAAAAACTGTTTTTT
TRBJ2-1	-	TRBV11-1	-	CASSPRTDVGQFF	TGTGCCAGCAGCCCCCGGACGGACGTTGGACAGTTCTTC
TRBJ2-1	-	TRBV28	-	CASRYGSGFDEQFF	TGTGCCAGCCGCTATGGGTCTGGTTTCGATGAGCAGTTCTTC
TRBJ2-7	TRBD1	TRBV12-3/TRBV12-4	-	CATGTGRHEQYF	TGTGCCACCGGGACAGGGAGGCACGAGCAGTACTTC
TRBJ1-4	TRBD1	TRBV6-5	many	CASSYSEGAGEKLFF	TGTGCCAGCAGTTACTCGGAGGGGGCGGGTGAAAAACTGTTTTTT